This TCR beta chain was documented in a study of blood T cell repertoires in COVID-19. Data came from immunoSEQ multiplex PCR; TCRdb stores just in-frame clones and leaves some out. The table has about 300,000 clones, approximately 88% seen once. Germline V gene data show CDR1 as SGHNT and CDR2 as YYREEE (reference sequence). The CDR3 spans 12 residues. Unmatched junction bases numbered 6, after V lost 4 bases and J lost 9 bases. Sequencing was done on a sample of peripheral blood. V is TRBV5-4 and J is TRBJ1-1, with TRBD1 matching over 7 bases. This receptor was taken from a woman aged 25 to 39 who had recovered from COVID-19. Here the CDR3 reads CASSEYRGQAFF. The CDR3 DNA reads as TGTGCCAGCAGCGAGTACAGGGGCCAAGCTTTCTTT.